The clone carrying this T cell receptor beta chain was counted once. Its antigen remains unknown. This sample was taken from a study of cytomegalovirus exposure and HLA in healthy donors. General study points: The majority of TCR sequences were rare, yet some public TCRs appeared in many donors. The authors reported that TCR beta sequences could predict HLA-A and HLA-B alleles. These predictions were accurate for most subjects in the first cohort.

J lost 2 bases, V lost 5 bases, and 5 bases had no gene match. The CDR3 loop spans 16 amino acids. CDR1 and CDR2 (germline): SGHTA, FQGTGA. PCR involved 60 Vbeta and 13 Jbeta primers. Repertoires were generated with immunoSEQ multiplex PCR, while TCRdb's copy carries only in-frame clones and drops some. This table holds 200,000 to 250,000 clones, around 73% found once. The origin of this receptor is a male donor in good health and CMV-seronegative. Sequenced input: PBMCs. J is TRBJ2-1 and V is TRBV7-3; 11 bases match TRBD2. CDR3 sequence: CASSKTSGNPYNEQFF. CDR3 sequence (DNA): TGTGCCAGCAGCAAGACTAGCGGGAACCCCTACAATGAGCAGTTCTTC.